The T cell receptor beta chain described here comes from a study of T-cell reconstitution after alpha-beta-depleted transplantation in children. The V gene lost 7 bases and the J gene lost 4 bases, with 10 bases spanning the gap. CDR3 length: 12 amino acids. Whole-study results and caveats: Where alpha-beta T cells came from about two months after transplant was reportedly several hundred expanded graft clones.

During its preparation, the TCRbeta library received unique molecular identifiers. TCRdb ran MiXCR on the PCR reads and lists one entry per CDR3 protein. The profile shows around 450,000 distinct CDR3 sequences, roughly 43% of them singletons. As for this clonotype: Its antigen is not identified.

This receptor was taken from a girl aged 2 to 9 with aplastic anemia, due to receive a stem cell transplant. The sample in question was PBMCs, obtained before TCRalphabeta/CD19-depleted stem cell transplant. The rearrangement uses TRBV12-3 or TRBV12-4 and TRBJ1-1; no clear D. CDR3 nucleotides: TGTGCCAGCACCAACAAGGTCACTGAAGCTTTCTTT. It is translated as CASTNKVTEAFF.